The next 16 T cell receptor beta chains were all read from a single sample in a study of identical twins. TCRdb analysed the 5' RACE reads with MiXCR anew, one entry per CDR3 protein. The sample shows roughly 1.6 million distinct CDR3 sequences, more than 30% of them seen only once. The sequencing input was cord blood. These receptors all come from a newborn girl in good health.

This chain connects TRBV13 to TRBJ2-1; 9 bases are shared with TRBD2. The junction had 9 bases not matched to a gene; V was cut back by 0 bases and J by 3 bases. This CDR3 has 18 residues. CDR1 is PRHDT and CDR2 is FYEKMQ in the germline V gene (reference sequence). This CDR3 reads CASSLGRRAGGVYNEQFF. In DNA form, the CDR3 reads TGTGCCAGCAGCTTAGGGAGGAGGGCGGGAGGGGTCTACAATGAGCAGTTCTTC.

This clonotype has just a few counts. The genes are TRBV6-1 and TRBJ1-2, with 9 bases matching TRBD1. V dropped 10 bases and J dropped 7; count of bases not matched to a gene: 4. Germline V gives CDR1 MNHNS, CDR2 SASEGT. The CDR3 contains 11 residues. CDR3 sequence reads: CATSTGGGYTF. The CDR3 DNA is TGTGCCACCTCGACAGGGGGTGGCTACACCTTC.

The rearrangement links TRBV7-8 to TRBJ2-3; TRBD1 might be the D (6 bases). The CDR3 runs to 15 residues. V dropped 2 bases and J dropped 5 bases, with 14 bases sitting between them. Germline loops: CDR1 SGHVS, CDR2 FQNEAQ. The CDR3 region is CASSLIRDKKDTQYF. DNA of the CDR3: TGTGCCAGCAGCTTAATCCGGGACAAAAAAGATACGCAGTATTTT.

The chain carries TRBV5-1 and TRBJ1-2; the D is unclear. CDR1 and CDR2 (germline): SGHRS, YFSETQ. The CDR3 runs to 14 residues. V was cut by 4 bases and J by 4 bases, with 14 bases left in between. CDR3 amino acids: CASSGGRSGYGYTF. The CDR3 nucleotides read TGCGCCAGCAGCGGTGGCAGGTCAGGCTATGGCTACACCTTC. Filled out from reference TRBV5-1 and TRBJ1-2, the complete variable domain reads KAGVTQTPRYLIKTRGQQVTLSCSPISGHRSVSWYQQTPGQGLQFLFEYFSETQRNKGNFPGRFSGRQFSNSRSEMNVSTLELGDSALYLCASSGGRSGYGYTFGSGTRLTVV.

The V gene is TRBV15, the J gene TRBJ2-2, with 9 nucleotides matching TRBD1. Germline CDR1 reads LNHNV; CDR2 reads YYDKDF (reference sequence). Unmatched junction bases numbered 9, after V lost 8 bases and J lost 2 bases. The CDR3 has 16 residues. DNA of the CDR3: TGTGCCACCCGAGTCCGGACAGGGGCCAACACCGGGGAGCTGTTTTTT. Protein product: CATRVRTGANTGELFF.

Note on this clonotype: Germline is not matched at one junction end, which may reflect a read error. CDR3 sequence: CAPQKQGQVYNEQLF. The DNA for the CDR3 is TGTGCCCCTCAAAAACAGGGGCAGGTGTACAATGAGCAGTTATTC. V gene TRBV24-1 combines with J gene TRBJ2-1; TRBD1 agrees at 7 bases. CDR3 length equals 15 residues. The germline V gene encodes CDR1 KGHDR and CDR2 SFDVKD.

The CDR3 reads CASQSKPYEAFF. The DNA of the CDR3 is TGTGCCAGCCAAAGCAAGCCCTATGAAGCTTTCTTT. The chain recombines TRBV6-5 with TRBJ1-1, with D hard to call. This CDR3 has 12 amino acids. The germline V gene encodes CDR1 MNHEY and CDR2 SVGAGI. The ends were cut back, 8 bases at V and 7 bases at J, with 14 bases in the middle.

The chain carries TRBV4-1 and TRBJ1-1; TRBD1 is a possible D gene (6 bases). Germline loops: CDR1 MGHRA, CDR2 YSYEKL. Trimming cost V 1 base and J 8 bases, with 11 bases left between them. The CDR3 extends over 13 amino acids. The CDR3 DNA follows: TGCGCCAGCAGCCAAGTGGGGGGACAAGAAGCTTTCTTT. Its translation: CASSQVGGQEAFF.

This chain connects TRBV21-1 to TRBJ1-2. TRBV21-1 is a recognized pseudogene. This CDR3 has 14 residues. In DNA form, the CDR3 reads TGTGCCAGCAGCAGAGAGACGGACGTCTATGGCTACACCTTC. Protein: CASSRETDVYGYTF.

This chain connects TRBV5-1 to TRBJ1-1; 9 bases align to TRBD1. CDR3 size: 15 residues. In germline, CDR1 is SGHRS, CDR2 YFSETQ. Losses at the gene ends were 1 base for V and 4 bases for J; bases not matched to a gene: 5. The CDR3 is CASSLNPGQGTEAFF. The CDR3, as DNA: TGCGCCAGCAGCTTGAATCCGGGACAGGGCACTGAAGCTTTCTTT.

This clonotype was seen a handful of times. The chain has TRBV11-2 and TRBJ2-4; 9 bases line up with TRBD2. CDR3 length: 17 residues. CDR1 is SGHAT and CDR2 is FQNNGV in the germline V gene. With 6 bases clipped from V and 0 bases from J, the junction kept 9 bases outside the gene matches. CDR3 sequence: CASRGSSGELAKNIQYF. In DNA form, the CDR3 reads TGTGCCAGCAGGGGCTCTAGCGGGGAACTAGCCAAAAACATTCAGTACTTC.

About this clonotype: This may come from a read error, since a much larger clone is one base off. J is TRBJ2-7 and V is TRBV3-1, with 12 positions matching TRBD2. Per the germline V gene, CDR1 is LGHDT and CDR2 is YNNKEL (reference sequence). This CDR3 has 14 amino acids. The CDR3 is CAGSPGLAGNEQYF. CDR3 bases: TGTGCCGGCAGCCCCGGACTAGCGGGAAACGAGCAGTACTTC.

The chain links TRBV5-1 to TRBJ2-1, with TRBD1 identical over 9 bases. CDR1 SGHRS and CDR2 YFSETQ come from the germline V gene. The V segment lost 4 bases and the J segment 7 bases; nucleotides outside the gene matches: 12. This CDR3 is 16 amino acids long. CDR3 nucleotides: TGCGCCAGCAGCCTGATCCCGGGACAGGGTCTAAATGAGCAGTTCTTC. This encodes CASSLIPGQGLNEQFF.

V gene TRBV6-1 combines with J gene TRBJ1-5, with D maybe TRBD1 (5 bases). This CDR3 has 18 amino acids. Trimming removed 4 bases at V and 4 bases at J, with 23 bases between. The germline V gene encodes CDR1 MNHNS and CDR2 SASEGT. The CDR3 is CASSGSAGPIRVNQPQHF. As DNA, the CDR3 is TGTGCCAGCAGTGGGTCTGCAGGGCCTATTCGGGTTAATCAGCCCCAGCATTTT.

This chain links TRBV4-1 with TRBJ1-1; D remains unclear. This CDR3 is built from 14 residues. Germline loops: CDR1 MGHRA, CDR2 YSYEKL. V was trimmed by 5 bases and J by 0 bases, leaving 10 bases between them. The CDR3 region is CASSGPGMNTEAFF. The CDR3 DNA sequence: TGCGCCAGCAGCGGGCCGGGCATGAACACTGAAGCTTTCTTT.

This chain connects TRBV15 to TRBJ1-5; D unclear. With 5 bases removed from V and 3 bases from J, the gap between germline ends came to 5 bases. This CDR3 has 12 residues. CDR1 is LNHNV, CDR2 YYDKDF, per germline (reference sequence). CDR3 amino acids: CATSWVNQPQHF. The CDR3 bases are TGTGCCACCAGCTGGGTCAATCAGCCCCAGCATTTT.